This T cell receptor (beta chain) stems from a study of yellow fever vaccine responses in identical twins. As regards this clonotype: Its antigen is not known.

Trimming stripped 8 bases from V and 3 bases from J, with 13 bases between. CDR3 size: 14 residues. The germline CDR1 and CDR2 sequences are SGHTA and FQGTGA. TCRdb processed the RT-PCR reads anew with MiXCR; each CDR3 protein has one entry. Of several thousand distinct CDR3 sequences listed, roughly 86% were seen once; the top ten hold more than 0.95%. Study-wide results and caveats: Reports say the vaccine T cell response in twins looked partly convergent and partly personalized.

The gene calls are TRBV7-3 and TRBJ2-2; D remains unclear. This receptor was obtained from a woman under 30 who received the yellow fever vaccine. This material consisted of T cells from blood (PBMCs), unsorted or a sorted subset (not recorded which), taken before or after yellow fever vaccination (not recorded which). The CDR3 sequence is CASGEAVYTGELFF. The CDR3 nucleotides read TGTGCCAGCGGAGAGGCGGTGTACACCGGGGAGCTGTTTTTT. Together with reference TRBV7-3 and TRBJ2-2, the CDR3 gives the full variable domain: GAGVSQTPSNKVTEKGKYVELRCDPISGHTALYWYRQSLGQGPEFLIYFQGTGAADDSGLPNDRFFAVRPEGSVSTLKIQRTERGDSAVYLCASGEAVYTGELFFGEGSRLTVL.